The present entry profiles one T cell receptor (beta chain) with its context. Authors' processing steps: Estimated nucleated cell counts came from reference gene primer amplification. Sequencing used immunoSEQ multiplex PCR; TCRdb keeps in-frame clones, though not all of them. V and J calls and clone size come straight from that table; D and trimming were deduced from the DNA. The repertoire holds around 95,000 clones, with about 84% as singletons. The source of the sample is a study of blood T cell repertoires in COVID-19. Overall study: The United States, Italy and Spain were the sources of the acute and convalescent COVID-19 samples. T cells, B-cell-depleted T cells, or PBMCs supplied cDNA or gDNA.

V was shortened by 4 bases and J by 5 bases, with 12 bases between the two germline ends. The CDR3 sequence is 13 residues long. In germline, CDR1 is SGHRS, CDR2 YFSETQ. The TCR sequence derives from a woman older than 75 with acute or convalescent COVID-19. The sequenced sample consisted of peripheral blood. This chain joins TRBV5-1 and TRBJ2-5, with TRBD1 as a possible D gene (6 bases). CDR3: CASSQDRPETQYF. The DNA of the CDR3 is TGCGCCAGCAGCCAGGACAGACCCGAGACCCAGTACTTC.